This record looks at one T cell receptor (beta chain) sequence and its context. Its target is not known. This record belongs to a study of cytomegalovirus exposure and HLA in healthy donors. Regarding the study as a whole: What TCR beta sequences reportedly achieved was accurate prediction of HLA-A and HLA-B alleles in most subjects. The study listed 164 cytomegalovirus-associated TCR beta chains.

This CDR3 has 16 residues. Germline V gene sequence: CDR1 SGHDN, CDR2 FVKESK. V was clipped by 4 bases and J by 1 base, with 15 bases between them. This PCR relied on a set of 60 Vbeta primers and 13 Jbeta primers. Generated by immunoSEQ multiplex PCR, the TCRdb table keeps only in-frame clones and is missing some. The sample has 150,000 to 200,000 clones; 72% are singletons. Specimen: PBMCs. The V and J genes are TRBV14 and TRBJ2-3; D remains ambiguous. This receptor was obtained from a human donor in good health. The CDR3 sequence: CASSPLTTHGTDTQYF. CDR3 sequence (DNA): TGTGCCAGCAGCCCCCTTACTACTCATGGCACAGATACGCAGTATTTT.